Detailed here is one TCR beta chain. Its antigen is not yet known. A junction boundary mismatches the germline segment, possibly from a read error. The roughly 38 donors, aged roughly 6 to 95 years, were systemically healthy Caucasian individuals from Russia. Each donor gave about 9.2 milliliters of peripheral blood, drawn into EDTA-treated Vacutainer tubes. Ficoll-Paque density-gradient centrifugation was used to isolate PBMCs, with at least 6.5 million per sample. Trizol reagent was used to extract total RNA from PBMCs, with at least 5 micrograms per sample. Naive CD45RAhigh/CD27high T cell percentages were measured by flow cytometry on a PBMC aliquot from every donor. From cysteine to phenylalanine, the CDR3 is 15 amino acids long. The retained sequence is limited to the CDR3, 45 bases, with the frame set at the first base. The germline V gene yields SQVTM for CDR1 and ANQGSEA for CDR2. The method was 5' RACE. Reads for this sample came from an Illumina HiSeq 2500. A second PCR of about 6 to 12 cycles was performed with a sample-barcoded 5' primer and a J-beta primer mix. Each TCR beta cDNA molecule received a unique molecular identifier from a template-switch 5' adaptor carrying 12 random nucleotides. Each sample yielded at least 3 million CDR3-containing paired-end reads. The Mint cDNA synthesis kit, primed by a TRBC-specific oligonucleotide, was used to synthesize first-strand cDNA from all RNA. All cDNA was treated with uracil-DNA glycosylase and then went through a first 18-cycle PCR with the universal primers M1SS and BC2_uni_R. As for how the authors treated the data: For normalization, 1 million high-quality reads were randomly selected from each sample, with every read carrying a distinct molecular identifier. Instead of being binned into consensus sequences, reads that shared molecular identifiers were thrown out. MiTCR, with a Q25 quality threshold and the strictest error-elimination algorithm, was used for CDR3 identification, clonotype clustering and error correction. A nonparametric unseen species model with Euler transformation was used to estimate lower-bound total TCR beta diversity. TCRdb trimmed the raw reads at Q25, called clones with MiXCR and kept productive beta chains. CDR3 protein sequences are deduplicated, and each keeps its most common genes and DNA. The V and J calls shown here were made by TCRdb, not taken from the authors' results. Here the sample has some 1.1 million distinct CDR3 sequences; around two fifths occur a single time. In total, the top ten clones hold around 13% of the sample.

The data are from a study of blood T cells in healthy people across ages (dated by TCRdb to 2013 to 2016). Looking at the study overall: In model experiments, template switching captured roughly one uniquely barcoded TCR beta cDNA molecule for every two T cells. The study measured age-related changes in TCR beta repertoire diversity using deep sequencing normalized with unique cDNA molecular identifiers. The donors were divided into four age groups: young (average around 16 years), middle-aged (about 39), aged (approximately 62) and long-lived (roughly 88). To avoid experimental bias, donors of different ages were spread randomly across the sequencing lanes. The study analyzed two additional independent replicas of 1 million unique cDNA reads from the same blood draw for two donors, one aged 18 to 29 and one aged 80 or older. The study at large found these results: Observed TCR beta diversity correlated strongly with the percentage of naive T cells measured by flow cytometry. Compared with the aged group, the long-lived group had more naive CD4+ T cells, fewer expanded clones and increased TCR diversity, suggesting age selection. Conclusive comparison of naive and antigen-experienced compartments was prevented by the profiling of bulk unsorted PBMCs. As age increased, observed TCR beta diversity per million T cells dropped in a roughly linear way, and a significant reduction was already evident by age 40. Estimates of total diversity based on one million sequenced T cells were regarded as lower bounds and as underestimates. Because donor CMV infection status was unknown, age-related changes in expanded clonotypes were potentially confounded.

The chain uses TRBV29-1 and TRBJ1-1; the best D guess is TRBD1, with 6 bases matching. Sequencing used blood. The sequence came from a man in his late teens or twenties in good health. CDR3 sequence: CSVDGLVRWDTGAFF. In nucleotide form, the sequence is TGCAGCGTTGATGGACTGGTGAGATGGGACACTGGAGCTTTCTTT.